One sample yielded the 22 T cell receptor beta chains listed below, sequenced in a study of T cells in tuberculosis. As for time point: new active TB diagnosis, blood taken before or within 7 days of starting treatment. Clones were sequenced by immunoSEQ multiplex PCR, and TCRdb holds only the in-frame ones, with some missing. The profile shows tens of thousands of clones, more than 70% of them singletons. The specimen comprised PBMCs, sampled at tuberculosis diagnosis. The receptors originated from an adult with tuberculosis.

The J gene is TRBJ2-7, the V gene TRBV28; maybe TRBD1 (5 bases). The germline V gene encodes CDR1 MDHEN and CDR2 SYDVKM. The CDR3 is made up of 12 amino acids. The ends were cut back, 2 bases at V and 3 bases at J, with 5 bases in the middle. For the CDR3, the DNA is TGTGCCAGCAGTTTACAGGGCTACGAGCAGTACTTC. Encoded protein: CASSLQGYEQYF.

The rearrangement links TRBV6-1 to TRBJ1-5; D not resolved. The V end lost 6 bases, the J end lost 3 bases, and 18 bases lay between the germline ends. CDR1 is MNHNS and CDR2 is SASEGT in the germline V gene. CDR3 length equals 16 residues. This CDR3 reads CASREMDGGFNQPQHF. The CDR3 nucleotides are TGTGCCAGCAGGGAAATGGACGGAGGCTTCAATCAGCCCCAGCATTTT.

The V and J genes are TRBV5-4 and TRBJ2-1; 11 bases are shared with TRBD1. This CDR3 spans 14 amino acids. The ends lost 4 bases at V and 6 bases at J; junction bases unmatched: 3. CDR1 is SGHNT and CDR2 is YYREEE in the germline V gene (reference sequence). DNA for the CDR3: TGTGCCAGCAGCGCGGACAGGGGGCTCAATGAGCAGTTCTTC. Amino acid sequence: CASSADRGLNEQFF.

This clone has only one observation. The chain combines TRBV21-1 with TRBJ1-2; the D call of TRBD1 is as the table states it, not checked on the DNA. TRBV21-1 is flagged as a pseudogene. The CDR3 is 14 residues long. This CDR3 is CASSLPGQLYGYTF. The CDR3 DNA reads as TGTGCCAGCAGCTTACCAGGGCAACTCTATGGCTACACCTTC.

The V call is TRBV5-1, the J call TRBJ2-7; 10 bases are shared with TRBD1. The V and J ends lost 0 bases and 6 bases, in that order; junction bases with no gene match: 9. Germline V CDR1 and CDR2: SGHRS, YFSETQ. The CDR3 contains 16 residues. CDR3 in amino acids: CASSLEVQGQGSEQYF. The CDR3 bases are TGCGCCAGCAGCTTGGAAGTCCAGGGACAGGGGAGCGAGCAGTACTTC. The complete variable domain, with remaining parts taken from reference TRBV5-1 and TRBJ2-7, reads KAGVTQTPRYLIKTRGQQVTLSCSPISGHRSVSWYQQTPGQGLQFLFEYFSETQRNKGNFPGRFSGRQFSNSRSEMNVSTLELGDSALYLCASSLEVQGQGSEQYFGPGTRLTVT.

The chain has TRBV28 and TRBJ1-1; the D gene is possibly TRBD1 (5 bases). CDR3 size: 20 residues. Per the germline V gene, CDR1 is MDHEN and CDR2 is SYDVKM. Deletions cut 6 bases from V and 0 bases from J, with 29 bases between. CDR3 nucleotides: TGTGCCAGCAGGACGTTAGGGGCAGTATCCCCCCATGGCATGAACACTGAAGCTTTCTTT. It yields the protein CASRTLGAVSPHGMNTEAFF.

This clone occurred a few times. The rearrangement joins TRBV2 to TRBJ1-6; D is possibly TRBD1 (6 bases). The CDR3 totals 15 residues. The germline V and J ends were trimmed by 5 bases and 9 bases, with 17 bases remaining between them. CDR1 and CDR2 (germline): SNHLY, FYNNEI. CDR3 loop: CASSSYRAASSPLHF. CDR3 nucleotide sequence: TGTGCCAGCAGTTCTTACAGGGCGGCTAGTTCACCCCTCCACTTT.

The rearrangement uses TRBV4-2 and TRBJ1-5; TRBD1 aligns across 7 bases. Germline V gene sequence: CDR1 LGHNA, CDR2 YNFKEQ. The V segment lost 2 bases and the J segment 0 bases; nucleotides outside the gene matches: 7. CDR3 length: 17 residues. CDR3 loop: CASSQKGQMNSNQPQHF. As DNA, the CDR3 is TGTGCCAGCAGCCAAAAGGGACAGATGAATAGCAATCAGCCCCAGCATTTT.

V usage is TRBV4-1 and J usage is TRBJ1-1; possibly TRBD1 for D (6 bases). The CDR3 has 14 residues. CDR1 is MGHRA, CDR2 YSYEKL, per germline. V lost 4 bases and J 1 base, leaving 10 bases between the germline ends. The CDR3 loop reads CASSRDTPNTEAFF. The CDR3 DNA reads TGCGCCAGCAGCCGGGACACCCCGAACACTGAAGCTTTCTTT.

The V and J genes are TRBV7-3 and TRBJ2-5; 14 bases match TRBD2. Germline V gene data show CDR1 as SGHTA and CDR2 as FQGTGA. After removal of 5 bases from V and 4 bases from J, the junction contained 3 bases not matched to a gene. This CDR3 is built from 15 residues. The CDR3 reads CASSQTSGRGETQYF. In DNA form, the CDR3 reads TGTGCCAGCAGCCAGACTAGCGGGAGGGGAGAGACCCAGTACTTC.

This chain links TRBV5-1 with TRBJ2-1; TRBD1 matches at 7 bases. The germline V gene has CDR1 SGHRS and CDR2 YFSETQ. The ends lost 4 bases at V and 8 bases at J; junction bases unmatched: 3. The CDR3 totals 12 residues. CDR3: CASSLGGDEQFF. The CDR3 bases are TGCGCCAGCAGCCTAGGGGGCGATGAGCAGTTCTTC.

This chain joins TRBV6-1 and TRBJ2-3; D possibly corresponds to TRBD1 (6 bases). This CDR3 is built from 11 residues. The germline V and J ends were trimmed by 6 bases and 6 bases, with 7 bases remaining between them. Germline loops: CDR1 MNHNS, CDR2 SASEGT. Here the CDR3 DNA reads TGTGCCAGCAGCGACAGGGATACGCAGTATTTT. It is translated as CASSDRDTQYF.

The chain couples TRBV25-1 to TRBJ2-3; TRBD2 matches 14 bases. Germline CDR1 and CDR2: MGHDK and SYGVNS. The ends lost 5 bases at V and 5 bases at J; junction bases unmatched: 6. The CDR3 has 16 amino acids. The CDR3 DNA reads as TGTGCCAGCAGTCGGACCGGGACTAGCGGGAGAGATACGCAGTATTTT. It specifies CASSRTGTSGRDTQYF.

The chain is built from TRBV27 and TRBJ2-1, with 7 bases matching TRBD2. Germline values: CDR1 MNHEY, CDR2 SMNVEV (reference sequence). With 7 bases clipped from V and 3 bases from J, the junction kept 9 bases outside the gene matches. CDR3 length: 15 residues. This chain's CDR3 is CASTASGTHYNEQFF. CDR3 coding DNA: TGTGCCAGCACCGCAAGCGGGACCCACTACAATGAGCAGTTCTTC.

The genes are TRBV29-1 and TRBJ2-3, with 7 positions matching TRBD2. This CDR3 is 15 amino acids long. The germline CDR1 and CDR2 sequences are SQVTM and ANQGSEA. Unmatched junction bases numbered 11, after V lost 7 bases and J lost 1 base. CDR3 amino acids: CSAQGEGRGTDTQYF. The DNA of the CDR3 is TGCAGCGCCCAAGGGGAGGGTAGGGGCACAGATACGCAGTATTTT.

The rearrangement uses TRBV6-1 and TRBJ2-5; maybe TRBD1 (5 bases). Trimming pared 2 bases from V and 6 bases from J, leaving 10 bases between. The CDR3 totals 13 residues. Germline V gene lookup returns CDR1 MNHNS and CDR2 SASEGT. This chain's CDR3 is CASSEFRVQTQYF. CDR3 nucleotide sequence: TGTGCCAGCAGTGAATTCAGGGTTCAGACCCAGTACTTC.

The chain joins TRBV18 to TRBJ2-1; D is possibly TRBD2 (7 bases). Germline lookup yields CDR1 KGHSH and CDR2 LQKENI. The CDR3 is 17 residues long. Between the trimmed V and J ends, which lost 0 bases and 4 bases, there was a span of 16 bases. The CDR3 region is CASSPPRGGAGYNEQFF. CDR3 sequence (DNA): TGTGCCAGCTCACCACCTAGAGGGGGAGCGGGGTACAATGAGCAGTTCTTC.

The chain is built from TRBV6-6 and TRBJ1-5, with TRBD1 matching over 7 bases. The CDR3 has 15 amino acids. CDR1 and CDR2 (germline): MNHNY, SVGAGI (reference sequence). Losses at the gene ends were 2 bases for V and 4 bases for J; bases not matched to a gene: 5. The CDR3: CASSYLGTANQPQHF. The CDR3 nucleotides are TGTGCCAGCAGTTACCTAGGGACAGCAAATCAGCCCCAGCATTTT.

This sequence joins TRBV4-2 and TRBJ1-2; TRBD1 agrees at 7 bases. The J segment lost 7 bases and the V segment lost 0 bases, leaving 11 bases of the junction unmatched. Germline V gives CDR1 LGHNA, CDR2 YNFKEQ. The CDR3 has 16 residues. CDR3 nucleotides: TGTGCCAGCAGCCAAGAGCCCCGGACAGGTGGGACTGGCTACACCTTC. This translates into CASSQEPRTGGTGYTF.

The chain carries TRBV28 and TRBJ1-5; 7 nucleotides match TRBD1. V was pared by 6 bases and J by 6 bases, with 8 bases of the junction left unmatched. The germline V gene has CDR1 MDHEN and CDR2 SYDVKM. This CDR3 has 14 residues. The DNA for the CDR3 is TGTGCCAGCAGACCGACAGGGTCGGTTCAGCCCCAGCATTTT. It codes for CASRPTGSVQPQHF. Full variable domain (missing parts from reference TRBV28 and TRBJ1-5): DVKVTQSSRYLVKRTGEKVFLECVQDMDHENMFWYRQDPGLGLRLIYFSYDVKMKEKGDIPEGYSVSREKKERFSLILESASTNQTSMYLCASRPTGSVQPQHFGDGTRLSIL.

This chain connects TRBV6-5 to TRBJ2-7, with D maybe TRBD1 (6 bases). The length of the CDR3 is 15 residues. V was pared by 5 bases and J by 1 base, with 15 bases between. CDR1 MNHEY and CDR2 SVGAGI come from the germline V gene. CDR3 DNA sequence: TGTGCCAGCAGTACCCGTGGGACACGGTCCTACGAGCAGTACTTC. It translates to CASSTRGTRSYEQYF.

V and J are TRBV19 and TRBJ1-1, with D maybe TRBD1 (6 bases). The CDR3 is 14 residues long. V was pared by 6 bases and J by 5 bases, with 16 bases between. Germline V gene sequence: CDR1 LNHDA, CDR2 SQIVND (reference sequence). The CDR3 nucleotides read TGTGCCAGTAGCAAAGACAGAGGGGGAACTGAAGCTTTCTTT. This codes for CASSKDRGGTEAFF.